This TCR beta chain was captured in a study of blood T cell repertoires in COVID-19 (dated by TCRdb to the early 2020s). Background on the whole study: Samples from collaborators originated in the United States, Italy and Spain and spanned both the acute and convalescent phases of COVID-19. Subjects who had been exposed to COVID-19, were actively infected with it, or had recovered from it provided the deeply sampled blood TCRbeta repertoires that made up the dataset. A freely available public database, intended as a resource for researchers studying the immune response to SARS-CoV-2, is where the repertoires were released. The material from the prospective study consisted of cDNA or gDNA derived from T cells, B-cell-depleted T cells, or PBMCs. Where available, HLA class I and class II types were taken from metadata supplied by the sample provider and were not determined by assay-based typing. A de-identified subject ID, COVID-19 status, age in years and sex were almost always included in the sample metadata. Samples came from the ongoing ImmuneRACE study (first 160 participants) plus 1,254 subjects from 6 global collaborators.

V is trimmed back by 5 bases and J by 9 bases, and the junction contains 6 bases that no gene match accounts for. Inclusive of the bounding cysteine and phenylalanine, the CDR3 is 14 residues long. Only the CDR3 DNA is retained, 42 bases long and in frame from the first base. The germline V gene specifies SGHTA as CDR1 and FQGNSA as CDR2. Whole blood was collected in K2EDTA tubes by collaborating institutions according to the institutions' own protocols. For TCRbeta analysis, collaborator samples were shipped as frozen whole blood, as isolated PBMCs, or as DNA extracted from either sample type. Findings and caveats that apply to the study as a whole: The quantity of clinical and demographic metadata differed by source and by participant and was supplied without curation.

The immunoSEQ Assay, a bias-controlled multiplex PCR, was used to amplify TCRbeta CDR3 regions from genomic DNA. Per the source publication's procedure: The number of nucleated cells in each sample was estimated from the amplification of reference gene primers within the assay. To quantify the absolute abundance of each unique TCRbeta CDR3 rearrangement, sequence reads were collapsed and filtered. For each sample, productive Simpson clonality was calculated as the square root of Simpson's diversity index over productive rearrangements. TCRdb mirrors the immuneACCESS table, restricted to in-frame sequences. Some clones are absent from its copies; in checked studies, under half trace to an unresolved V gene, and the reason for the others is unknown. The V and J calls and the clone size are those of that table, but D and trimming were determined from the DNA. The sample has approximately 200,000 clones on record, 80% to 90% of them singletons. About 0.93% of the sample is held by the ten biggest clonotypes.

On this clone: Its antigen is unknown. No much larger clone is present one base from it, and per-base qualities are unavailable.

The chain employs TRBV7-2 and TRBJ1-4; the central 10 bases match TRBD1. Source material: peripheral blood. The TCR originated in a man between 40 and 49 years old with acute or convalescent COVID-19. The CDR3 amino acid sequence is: CASSPGTGVKKLFF. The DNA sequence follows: TGTGCCAGCAGCCCGGGGACAGGGGTTAAAAAACTGTTTTTT.